This T cell receptor (beta chain) was retrieved from a study of OX40 agonist ivuxolimab in advanced cancers. Regarding the study in general: Ivuxolimab was a fully human IgG2 agonistic monoclonal antibody targeting the costimulatory receptor OX40 (CD134). Intravenous ivuxolimab was administered to patients every 2 weeks at six dose levels: 0.01, 0.1, 0.3, 1.5, 3 and 10 mg/kg. Prior anti-PD-1, anti-PD-L1 or anti-CTLA-4 therapy was permitted, and about two fifths of dose-escalation patients had received checkpoint inhibitors. In the dose-escalation cohort, around four fifths of patients were male, and the mean age was approximately 60 years with a range of roughly 20 to 85. Of the roughly 52 patients in dose escalation, about 19 had hepatocellular carcinoma, approximately 15 had melanoma, 9 had renal cell carcinoma and 9 had head and neck cancer. Partial responses occurred in three dose-escalation patients: two with cutaneous melanoma and one with hepatocellular carcinoma. Peripheral TCRbeta sequencing was intended to test whether TCR sequence diversity was altered and clonal T-cell expansion was caused by ivuxolimab. The paper covers the monotherapy dose-escalation part of the phase I ivuxolimab trial, which included N of about 56 patients. Here is what the overall study found, with its caveats: In the 0.1-3.0 mg/kg groups, partial responders were among the patients with the lowest normalized peripheral clonal expansion, particularly in CD8+ T cells. The antigen specificity of the clonally expanded peripheral T cells was not determined. Low levels of normalized T-cell clonal expansion were also seen in some patients who did not respond. After ivuxolimab, CD8+ T cells had more expanded clones than CD4+ T cells on average. At doses of 0.1 to 3.0 mg/kg, clonal expansion of both CD4+ and CD8+ blood T cells was observed from baseline to week 6.

From the cysteine up to the phenylalanine, the CDR3 has a length of 16 residues. Of all the DNA, just the CDR3 is kept, 48 bases in frame from base 1. The germline V gene encodes CDR1 MDHEN and CDR2 SYDVKM. At the junction V is shortened by 2 bases and J by 5 bases, with 18 bases in between. To sequence the TCRbeta CDR3 region, genomic DNA was isolated from the sorted cells. TCRbeta CDR3 regions were sequenced using the immunoSEQ Assay. In TCRdb, the immuneACCESS table is reduced to in-frame sequences with V and J assigned. These tables do not hold every clone; where another copy was compared, an unresolved V gene accounts for under half, and the others remain unexplained. This sample comprises about 95,000 clones, about 91% of them detected only once. Roughly 0.33% of the sample comes from the top ten. Patients with a history of autoimmune disease or receiving systemic immunosuppression were excluded from the trial. Peripheral blood for TCR sequencing was drawn from every dose cohort at baseline, at cycle 4 day 1 and at cycle 7 day 1. The samples were drawn from a first-in-human, open-label, multicenter phase I dose-escalation trial of ivuxolimab. Adults with locally advanced or metastatic head and neck squamous cell, hepatocellular, melanoma or renal cell carcinoma were enrolled in the trial. Before TCR sequencing, CD4+ T cells and CD8+ T cells from peripheral blood were sorted into separate populations.

Concerning this clone: Its antigen is not yet known. No base qualities exist here, and no much larger clone lies one base off it.

Specimen: CD4+ or CD8+ T cells sorted from blood, collected in a trial of the OX40 agonist ivuxolimab. The TCR sequence derives from an adult with an advanced solid tumor such as melanoma, head and neck, liver or kidney cancer. The sequence is built from TRBV28 and TRBJ1-1; no D gene can be assigned with confidence. The DNA sequence is TGTGCCAGCAGTTTACCCCGCGACGCCCGGGGAACTGAAGCTTTCTTT. This codes for CASSLPRDARGTEAFF.